A selection of T cell receptor beta chains follows, all from one sample in a study of T-cell memory formation after mild COVID-19. TCRdb reanalysed the 5' RACE reads using MiXCR and keeps one entry per CDR3 protein. This repertoire shows some 150,000 distinct CDR3 sequences, roughly 21% found once; its top ten account for about 2%. Sequenced sample: PBMCs or a T cell subset sorted from them (not recorded which). These receptors came from an adult woman who had mild COVID-19 (a few samples of this study predate the infection). Cell type and time point are not known. The CDR3 runs from the conserved cysteine through the conserved F or W. D genes are given only for firm matches. Only some rows state a clone size, as once, few, many or a class for expanded clones.

d_gene,v_gene,j_gene,abundance,CDR3nt,CDR3aa
.,TRBV12-3/TRBV12-4,TRBJ2-7,few,TGTGCCAGCAGTTTCGAAATTCTACTGGGCGAGCAGTACTTC,CASSFEILLGEQYF
TRBD1,TRBV20-1,TRBJ2-3,.,TGCAGTGCTGGACAGGATAGCACAGATACGCAGTATTTT,CSAGQDSTDTQYF
TRBD1,TRBV11-2,TRBJ1-2,few,TGTGCCAGCAGCTCGTCGGACAGGGGAAACTATGGCTACACCTTC,CASSSSDRGNYGYTF
.,TRBV11-2,TRBJ2-7,.,TGTGCCAGCAGTAGGACCCAAAGGGGCTACGAGCAGTACTTC,CASSRTQRGYEQYF
TRBD2,TRBV7-2,TRBJ2-3,many,TGTGCCAGCAGCCCCCGGACTAGCGGGGGGGCGACAGATACGCAGTATTTT,CASSPRTSGGATDTQYF
.,TRBV11-2,TRBJ2-2,few,TGTGCCAGCAGCTTAGGTCCCAGATTCACCGGGGAGCTGTTTTTT,CASSLGPRFTGELFF
.,TRBV20-1,TRBJ2-7,few,TGCAGTGCTAGATCCACCGTGGCGGGAACCCACGAGCAGTACTTC,CSARSTVAGTHEQYF
TRBD1,TRBV5-1,TRBJ2-7,.,TGCGCCAGCAGCCTCCAGGGACAGGGGTTCGAGCAGTACTTC,CASSLQGQGFEQYF
.,TRBV5-5,TRBJ2-1,few,TGTGCCAGCAGCTTGGATGTAGTGGGGAGCTCCTACAATGAGCAGTTCTTC,CASSLDVVGSSYNEQFF
.,TRBV9,TRBJ1-6,.,TGTGCCAGCAGCGTAACCAGGGGATCACCCCTCCACTTT,CASSVTRGSPLHF
.,TRBV19,TRBJ2-2,once,TGTGCCAGTAGTGTCATCGGCAGCGAGGACACCGGGGAGCTGTTTTTT,CASSVIGSEDTGELFF